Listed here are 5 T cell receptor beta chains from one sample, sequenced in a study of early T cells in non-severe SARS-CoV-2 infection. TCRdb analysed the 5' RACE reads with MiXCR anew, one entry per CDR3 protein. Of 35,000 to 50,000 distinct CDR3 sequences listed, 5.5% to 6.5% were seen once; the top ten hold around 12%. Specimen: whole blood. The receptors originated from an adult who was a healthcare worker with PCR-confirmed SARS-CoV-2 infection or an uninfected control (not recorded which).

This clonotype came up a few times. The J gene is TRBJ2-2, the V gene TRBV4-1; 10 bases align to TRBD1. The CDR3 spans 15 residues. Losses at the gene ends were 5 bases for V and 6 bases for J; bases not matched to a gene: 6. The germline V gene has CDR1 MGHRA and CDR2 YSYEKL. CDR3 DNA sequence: TGCGCCAGCAGCGCCGGGACAGGGGACCCCGGGGAGCTGTTTTTT. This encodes CASSAGTGDPGELFF.

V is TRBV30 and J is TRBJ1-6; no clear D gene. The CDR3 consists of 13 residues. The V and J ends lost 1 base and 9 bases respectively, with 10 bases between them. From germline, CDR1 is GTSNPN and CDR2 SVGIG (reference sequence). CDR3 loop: CAWSGLNASPLHF. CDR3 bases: TGTGCCTGGAGTGGACTGAATGCTTCACCCCTCCACTTT.

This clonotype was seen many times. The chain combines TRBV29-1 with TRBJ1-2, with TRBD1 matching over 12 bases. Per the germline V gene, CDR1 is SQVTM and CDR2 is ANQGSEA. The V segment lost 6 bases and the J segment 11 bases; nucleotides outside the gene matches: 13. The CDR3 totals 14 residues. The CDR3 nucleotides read TGCAGCGTGGCGGGGATCGGGACAGGGGGCCCGTACACCTTC. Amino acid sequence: CSVAGIGTGGPYTF.

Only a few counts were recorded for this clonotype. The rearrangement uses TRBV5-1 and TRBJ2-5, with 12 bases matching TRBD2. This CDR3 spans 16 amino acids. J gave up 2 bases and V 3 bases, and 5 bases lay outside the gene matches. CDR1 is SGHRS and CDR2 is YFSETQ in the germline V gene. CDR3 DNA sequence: TGCGCCAGCAGCTCTCGACTAGCGGGGGCACAAGAGACCCAGTACTTC. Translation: CASSSRLAGAQETQYF.

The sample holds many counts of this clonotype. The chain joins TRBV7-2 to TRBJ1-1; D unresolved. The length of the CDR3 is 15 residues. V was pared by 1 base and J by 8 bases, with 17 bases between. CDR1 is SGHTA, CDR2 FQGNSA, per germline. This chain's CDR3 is CASSLEPEGLREAFF. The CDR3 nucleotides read TGTGCCAGCAGCTTAGAACCCGAAGGGCTTCGCGAAGCTTTCTTT.